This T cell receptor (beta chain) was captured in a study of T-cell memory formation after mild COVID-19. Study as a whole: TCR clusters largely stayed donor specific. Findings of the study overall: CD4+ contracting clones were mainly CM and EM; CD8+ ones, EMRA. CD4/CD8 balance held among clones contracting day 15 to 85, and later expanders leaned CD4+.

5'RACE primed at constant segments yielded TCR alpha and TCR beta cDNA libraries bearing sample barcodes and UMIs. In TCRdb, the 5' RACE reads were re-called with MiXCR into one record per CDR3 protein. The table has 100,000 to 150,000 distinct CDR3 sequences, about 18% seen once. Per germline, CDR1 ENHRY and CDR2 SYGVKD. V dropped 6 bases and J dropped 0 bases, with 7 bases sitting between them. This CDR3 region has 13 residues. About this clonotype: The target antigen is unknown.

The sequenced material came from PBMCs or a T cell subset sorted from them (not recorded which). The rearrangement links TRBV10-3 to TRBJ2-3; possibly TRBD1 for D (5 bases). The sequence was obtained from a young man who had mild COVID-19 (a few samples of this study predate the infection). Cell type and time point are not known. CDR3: CAIRGQSTDTQYF. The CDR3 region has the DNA TGTGCCATCAGGGGGCAGAGCACAGATACGCAGTATTTT.